This entry lists 27 T cell receptor beta chains sequenced from one sample in a study of T-cell memory formation after mild COVID-19. TCRdb ran MiXCR on the 5' RACE reads and lists one entry per CDR3 protein. The sample holds roughly 510,000 distinct CDR3 sequences, 17% seen once. Sequenced input: PBMCs or a T cell subset sorted from them (not recorded which). These receptors all stem from an adult woman who had mild COVID-19 (a few samples of this study predate the infection). Cell type and time point are not known.

The chain is built from TRBV11-2 and TRBJ1-4, with TRBD1 identical over 8 bases. Germline assignment: CDR1 SGHAT and CDR2 FQNNGV. Unmatched junction bases numbered 15, after V lost 5 bases and J lost 10 bases. The CDR3 extends over 16 amino acids. The CDR3, as DNA: TGTGCCAGCAGCCCAAGCCTTCGGCAGGGGGCGGGAAAACTGTTTTTT. Encoded protein: CASSPSLRQGAGKLFF.

In this sample, this clonotype turned up a few times. The chain is built from TRBV10-3 and TRBJ2-7; D gene unclear. V shed 5 bases and J shed 0 bases, with 8 bases lying between them. Germline V gives CDR1 ENHRY, CDR2 SYGVKD. There are 13 residues in the CDR3. CDR3 sequence (DNA): TGTGCCATCAGTCCTATCCTCTCCTACGAGCAGTACTTC. Translated: CAISPILSYEQYF.

The chain has TRBV12-3 or TRBV12-4 and TRBJ2-5, with 7 bases that match TRBD1. V shed 6 bases, J shed 7 bases, and the junction held 5 bases outside the gene matches. This CDR3 contains 12 residues. CDR3 residues: CASSRNRGTQYF. CDR3 nucleotides: TGTGCCAGCAGCCGAAACAGGGGGACCCAGTACTTC.

This chain joins TRBV14 and TRBJ2-1, with 9 bases aligning to TRBD2. The trim removed 0 bases at V and 6 bases at J, leaving 6 bases unmatched. Per the germline V gene, CDR1 is SGHDN and CDR2 is FVKESK. CDR3 length: 16 amino acids. The DNA of the CDR3 is TGTGCCAGCAGCCAAGATGGTCTAGCGGGACCCAATGAGCAGTTCTTC. Protein sequence: CASSQDGLAGPNEQFF.

This chain links TRBV4-2 with TRBJ2-5; TRBD2 matches at 10 bases. The CDR3 is 16 residues long. Trimming cost V 0 bases and J 5 bases; bases outside gene matches: 6. Per the germline V gene, CDR1 is LGHNA and CDR2 is YNFKEQ. CDR3 nucleotide sequence: TGTGCCAGCAGCCAAGAGGCTAGCGGGGGCGGTGAGACCCAGTACTTC. This translates into CASSQEASGGGETQYF.

The chain recombines TRBV11-2 with TRBJ2-2, with 7 bases aligning to TRBD1. The CDR3 extends over 15 amino acids. V lost 5 bases and J lost 6; bases outside the gene matches: 9. Germline CDR1 reads SGHAT; CDR2 reads FQNNGV. CDR3 in amino acids: CASSISGTVAGELFF. The CDR3 bases are TGTGCCAGCAGCATATCCGGGACAGTCGCCGGGGAGCTGTTTTTT.

This chain links TRBV29-1 with TRBJ2-7; perhaps TRBD2 as D (6 bases). Trimming pared 1 base from V and 4 bases from J, leaving 14 bases between. The CDR3 has 14 residues. Germline V gene lookup returns CDR1 SQVTM and CDR2 ANQGSEA. The CDR3 region is CSVEGGAESYEQYF. In DNA form, the CDR3 reads TGCAGCGTTGAAGGCGGGGCAGAATCTTACGAGCAGTACTTC.

V usage is TRBV4-1 and J usage is TRBJ2-7, with 7 positions matching TRBD2. The germline V gene encodes CDR1 MGHRA and CDR2 YSYEKL. J was trimmed by 5 bases and V by 0 bases; bases with no gene match: 10. This CDR3 region has 16 residues. The CDR3 sequence: CASSQDLGGYGDEQYF. The CDR3 region has the DNA TGCGCCAGCAGCCAAGACTTGGGGGGGTACGGGGACGAGCAGTACTTC.

V and J are TRBV6-1 and TRBJ2-2; 9 positions agree with TRBD1. This CDR3 is built from 15 residues. Unmatched junction bases numbered 7, after V lost 7 bases and J lost 4 bases. Germline CDR1 reads MNHNS; CDR2 reads SASEGT. DNA for the CDR3: TGTGCCAGCACCGGACAGGGGCCAGGCACCGGGGAGCTGTTTTTT. Translated: CASTGQGPGTGELFF.

This rearrangement joins TRBV5-5 to TRBJ1-1; a weak D match, TRBD1 (6 bases). The CDR3 sequence is 15 residues long. Trimming cost V 4 bases and J 4 bases, with 17 bases left between them. Germline V gene data show CDR1 as SGHKS and CDR2 as YYEKEE (reference sequence). The CDR3 sequence is CASSPASGGGTEAFF. As DNA, the CDR3 is TGTGCCAGCAGCCCCGCATCGGGGGGCGGCACTGAAGCTTTCTTT. Full variable domain (rest looked up from reference TRBV5-5 and TRBJ1-1): DAGVTQSPTHLIKTRGQQVTLRCSPISGHKSVSWYQQVLGQGPQFIFQYYEKEERGRGNFPDRFSARQFPNYSSELNVNALLLGDSALYLCASSPASGGGTEAFFGQGTRLTVV.

This clonotype was recorded many times. The chain employs TRBV12-3 or TRBV12-4 and TRBJ2-1; TRBD2 matches at 7 bases. The V segment lost 3 bases and the J segment 7 bases; nucleotides outside the gene matches: 9. The CDR3 sequence is 15 residues long. The CDR3 DNA is TGTGCCAGCAGTTTGGGCGGGAGTGTACAGAATGAGCAGTTCTTC. Residues: CASSLGGSVQNEQFF.

This clonotype has more than one count but fewer than ten. The genes are TRBV7-2 and TRBJ2-2; 7 bases line up with TRBD2. V shed 5 bases and J 6 bases; nucleotides not matched to a gene: 9. Germline-derived CDR1 and CDR2 are SGHTA and FQGNSA. The CDR3 sequence is 15 residues long. This chain's CDR3 is CASSQSRLAAGELFF. Written as DNA, the CDR3 is TGTGCCAGCAGCCAATCGCGACTAGCCGCCGGGGAGCTGTTTTTT.

This clonotype was detected ten times or more. This sequence joins TRBV20-1 and TRBJ2-7, with a weak D call TRBD2 (6 bases). This CDR3 has 15 residues. V lost 4 bases to trimming and J lost 3 bases, with 19 bases between them. Germline V gene data show CDR1 as DFQATT and CDR2 as SNEGSKA (reference sequence). The CDR3 DNA follows: TGCAGTGCTACCCCTAGACGACCGGAGGGCTACGAGCAGTACTTC. Translation: CSATPRRPEGYEQYF.

This clonotype was picked up a small number of times. The chain recombines TRBV29-1 with TRBJ1-1, with 10 bases identical to TRBD1. J was trimmed by 3 bases and V by 4 bases; bases with no gene match: 5. The CDR3 length is 14 residues. Germline values: CDR1 SQVTM, CDR2 ANQGSEA. CDR3 nucleotide sequence: TGCAGCGTTGCGAGACAGGGGGCGGACACTGAAGCTTTCTTT. This translates into CSVARQGADTEAFF.

This clonotype was seen a few times. The chain has TRBV18 and TRBJ2-5; D ambiguous. The CDR3 length is 13 residues. Germline V gives CDR1 KGHSH, CDR2 LQKENI. The V end lost 8 bases, the J end lost 5 bases, and 15 bases lay between the germline ends. CDR3 amino acids: CASTDVGRETQYF. DNA of the CDR3: TGTGCCAGCACAGACGTGGGAAGGGAGACCCAGTACTTC. The complete variable domain, with remaining parts taken from reference TRBV18 and TRBJ2-5, reads NAGVMQNPRHLVRRRGQEARLRCSPMKGHSHVYWYRQLPEEGLKFMVYLQKENIIDESGMPKERFSAEFPKEGPSILRIQQVVRGDSAAYFCASTDVGRETQYFGPGTRLLVL.

This clonotype was recorded a few times. This chain links TRBV6-1 with TRBJ2-2; unclear D gene. V lost 6 bases, J lost 6 bases, and 8 bases lay in between. Germline assignment: CDR1 MNHNS and CDR2 SASEGT. The CDR3 length is 12 residues. The CDR3 region has the DNA TGTGCCAGCAGGCCGCAGGCCGGGGAGCTGTTTTTT. Protein product: CASRPQAGELFF.

The chain has TRBV5-1 and TRBJ2-3; D is unclear. V was shortened by 0 bases and J by 1 base, with 12 bases between the two germline ends. CDR1 is SGHRS, CDR2 YFSETQ, per germline. The CDR3 extends over 16 amino acids. The CDR3 DNA sequence: TGCGCCAGCAGCTTGGGCAGAAACTCTGGCACAGATACGCAGTATTTT. Its translation is CASSLGRNSGTDTQYF.

The V call is TRBV12-3 or TRBV12-4, the J call TRBJ1-2, with 8 bases fitting TRBD1. CDR3 length equals 16 residues. V gave up 3 bases and J gave up 2 bases; unmatched junction bases: 8. DNA of the CDR3: TGTGCCAGCAGTTTTGCCCGGACAGGGAGGAACTATGGCTACACCTTC. Translation gives CASSFARTGRNYGYTF.

This clonotype was seen repeatedly, ten times or more. This chain links TRBV6-4 with TRBJ2-3, with 8 positions matching TRBD2. CDR1 MRHNA and CDR2 SNTAGT come from the germline V gene. This CDR3 spans 14 amino acids. The ends lost 3 bases at V and 2 bases at J; junction bases unmatched: 1. This chain's CDR3 is CASSERGATDTQYF. Written as DNA, the CDR3 is TGTGCCAGCAGTGAGCGGGGGGCCACAGATACGCAGTATTTT.

The chain recombines TRBV2 with TRBJ1-6; 7 bases map to TRBD1. V was pared by 7 bases and J by 7 bases, with 16 bases of the junction left unmatched. The germline CDR1 and CDR2 sequences are SNHLY and FYNNEI. This CDR3 spans 17 amino acids. In DNA form, the CDR3 reads TGTGCCAGCACCGTTACTACCCGACAGGGAAAAAATTCACCCCTCCACTTT. It codes for CASTVTTRQGKNSPLHF.

This clonotype was seen a handful of times. This chain links TRBV29-1 with TRBJ2-3; weak D call: TRBD2 (6 bases). The V end lost 4 bases, the J end lost 0 bases, and 11 bases lay between the germline ends. CDR1 and CDR2 (germline): SQVTM, ANQGSEA. The CDR3 covers 14 residues. The CDR3 here is CSVGQRVSTDTQYF. The CDR3 bases are TGCAGCGTTGGCCAGCGGGTGAGCACAGATACGCAGTATTTT.

This clonotype was counted a few times. The rearrangement joins TRBV12-3 or TRBV12-4 to TRBJ2-1; D gene uncertain. With 5 bases removed from V and 15 bases from J, the gap between germline ends came to 17 bases. This CDR3 contains 12 residues. The CDR3 spells CASSLGGPGLFF. In DNA, the CDR3 is TGTGCCAGCAGTCTAGGCGGTCCCGGGCTGTTCTTC.

The V and J genes are TRBV4-2 and TRBJ2-1; 8 bases map to TRBD2. This CDR3 contains 16 residues. CDR1 and CDR2 from the germline V gene are LGHNA and YNFKEQ. Trimming at V came to 3 bases and at J to 8 bases, leaving 12 bases not matched to a gene. The chain's CDR3 is CASSQDPAGVRDEQFF. The CDR3 DNA reads as TGTGCCAGCAGCCAGGATCCAGCGGGAGTTAGAGATGAGCAGTTCTTC.

This clonotype has just a few counts. CDR3: CASRQLAGVANEQFF. As DNA, the CDR3 is TGTGCCAGCAGACAGCTCGCGGGAGTGGCCAATGAGCAGTTCTTC. V usage is TRBV6-5 and J usage is TRBJ2-1; 7 bases agree with TRBD2. The trim removed 6 bases at V and 6 bases at J, leaving 11 bases unmatched. Germline CDR1 reads MNHEY; CDR2 reads SVGAGI. This CDR3 is built from 15 residues.

The rearrangement links TRBV3-1 to TRBJ2-4; D is uncertain. V was cut by 1 base and J by 0 bases, with 7 bases left in between. CDR1 and CDR2 (germline): LGHDT, YNNKEL (reference sequence). The CDR3 extends over 15 amino acids. The CDR3 is CASSQGHLAKNIQYF. CDR3 nucleotide sequence: TGTGCCAGCAGCCAAGGACACCTAGCCAAAAACATTCAGTACTTC. The variable domain in full, with the rest retrieved from reference TRBV3-1 and TRBJ2-4, is DTAVSQTPKYLVTQMGNDKSIKCEQNLGHDTMYWYKQDSKKFLKIMFSYNNKELIINETVPNRFSPKSPDKAHLNLHINSLELGDSAVYFCASSQGHLAKNIQYFGAGTRLSVL.

The gene calls are TRBV27 and TRBJ2-1, with TRBD1 as a possible D gene (5 bases). The CDR3 is made up of 14 amino acids. V was pared by 8 bases and J by 6 bases, with 17 bases between. Germline lookup yields CDR1 MNHEY and CDR2 SMNVEV (reference sequence). The DNA for the CDR3 is TGTGCCAGCCAACGATCCAGGGTGGGCAATGAGCAGTTCTTC. It encodes CASQRSRVGNEQFF.

The chain combines TRBV9 with TRBJ2-3, with D tentatively TRBD2 (6 bases). The CDR3 loop spans 15 amino acids. Germline values: CDR1 SGDLS, CDR2 YYNGEE. V was cut by 0 bases and J by 3 bases, with 11 bases left in between. The CDR3 DNA sequence: TGTGCCAGCAGCGTAGCGCCAGGGAGGACAGATACGCAGTATTTT. It encodes CASSVAPGRTDTQYF.